This T cell receptor beta chain was captured by sequencing in a study of T cells in localized non-small cell lung cancer. General study findings and limits: A median of about 54 of the top 100 tumor clones appeared in adjacent lung, which was paired and uninvolved.

The CDR3 length is 13 residues. The germline V gene has CDR1 KGHSH and CDR2 LQKENI. Trimming took off 3 bases at V and 10 bases at J, with 10 bases between the two ends. Clones were read by immunoSEQ multiplex PCR, and TCRdb kept only the in-frame ones, dropping some. The table lists some 50,000 clones, over 70% of them singletons. A remark on this clone: Antigen: not known.

This TCR derives from a man aged 40 to 75 with stage III lung adenocarcinoma. Sequenced here: peripheral blood mononuclear cells, sampled before any cancer treatment. The chain combines TRBV18 with TRBJ1-6; D not resolved. In nucleotides, the CDR3 is TGTGCCAGCTCACCGGCAGGACTATCACCCCTCCACTTT. It codes for CASSPAGLSPLHF.